This TCR beta chain is from a study of T cells in Graves' hyperthyroidism and ophthalmopathy. Regarding the study as a whole: For ophthalmopathy, model prediction preceded onset by a median 6.5 months. Ophthalmopathy and stable hyperthyroidism were told apart by a 13 V-J model.

Germline V gene lookup returns CDR1 LGHNA and CDR2 YNFKEQ. Trimming cost V 4 bases and J 0 bases, with 9 bases left between them. The CDR3 length is 15 residues. The source material, RNA transcripts, was used to amplify TCR beta CDR3 regions. The TCR CDR3 first-round RT-PCR relied on the HTBI primer set. In TCRdb, the multiplex PCR reads were re-called with MiXCR into one record per CDR3 protein. The repertoire has 550,000 to 800,000 distinct CDR3 sequences, 15% to 20% of them found once; the top ten carry under 8.5%. This clonotype was seen only a few times. Antigen: not known. Graves' hyperthyroidism without ophthalmopathy progression within 18 months was termed stable. Clinical symptoms, serum thyroxine, TRAb, thyroid ultrasound and orbital computed tomography informed diagnoses.

This TCR was sampled from a man aged 18 to 30 with Graves' hyperthyroidism. The genes are TRBV4-2 and TRBJ2-2; D is unresolved. Sequenced material: blood. DNA for the CDR3: TGTGCCAGCAGCCCGAGTGGTTCGAACACCGGGGAGCTGTTTTTT. Protein sequence: CASSPSGSNTGELFF.